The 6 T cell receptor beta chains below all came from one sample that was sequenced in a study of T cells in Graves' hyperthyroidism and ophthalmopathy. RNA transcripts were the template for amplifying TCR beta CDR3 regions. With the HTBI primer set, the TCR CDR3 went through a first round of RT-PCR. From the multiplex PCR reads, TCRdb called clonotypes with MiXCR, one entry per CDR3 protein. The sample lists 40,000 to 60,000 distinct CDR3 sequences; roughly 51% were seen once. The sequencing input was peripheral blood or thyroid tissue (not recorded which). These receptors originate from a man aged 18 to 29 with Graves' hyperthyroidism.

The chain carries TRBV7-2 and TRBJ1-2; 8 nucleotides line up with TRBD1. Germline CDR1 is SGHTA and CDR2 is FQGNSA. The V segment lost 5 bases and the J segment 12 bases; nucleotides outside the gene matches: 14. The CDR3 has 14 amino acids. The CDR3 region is CASSIGGQGAGNTF. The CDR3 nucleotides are TGTGCCAGCAGCATAGGGGGCCAGGGGGCTGGAAACACCTTC.

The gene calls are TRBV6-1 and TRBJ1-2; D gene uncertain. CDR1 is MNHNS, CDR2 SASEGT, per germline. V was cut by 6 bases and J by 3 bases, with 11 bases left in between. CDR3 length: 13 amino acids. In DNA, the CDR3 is TGTGCCAGCAGACCCCGAGCAGACTATGGCTACACCTTC. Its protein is CASRPRADYGYTF.

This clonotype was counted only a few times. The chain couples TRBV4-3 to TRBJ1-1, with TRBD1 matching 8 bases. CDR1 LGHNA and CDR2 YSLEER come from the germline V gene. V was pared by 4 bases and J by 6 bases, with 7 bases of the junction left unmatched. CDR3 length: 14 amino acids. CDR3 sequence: CASSLQGADAEAFF. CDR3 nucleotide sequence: TGCGCCAGCAGCCTGCAGGGGGCAGACGCTGAAGCTTTCTTT.

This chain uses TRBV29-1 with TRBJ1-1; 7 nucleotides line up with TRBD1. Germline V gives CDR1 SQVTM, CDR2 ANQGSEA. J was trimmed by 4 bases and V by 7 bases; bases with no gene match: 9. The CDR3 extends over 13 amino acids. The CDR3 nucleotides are TGCAGCGCATACAGGGGCGCAGGCACTGAAGCTTTCTTT. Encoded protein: CSAYRGAGTEAFF.

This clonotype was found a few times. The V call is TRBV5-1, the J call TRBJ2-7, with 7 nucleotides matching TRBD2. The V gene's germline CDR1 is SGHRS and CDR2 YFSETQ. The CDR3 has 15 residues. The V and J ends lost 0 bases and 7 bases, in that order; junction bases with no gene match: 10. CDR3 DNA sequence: TGCGCCAGCAGCTTGGGTGCGCTTGGGACTATAGAGCAGTACTTC. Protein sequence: CASSLGALGTIEQYF.

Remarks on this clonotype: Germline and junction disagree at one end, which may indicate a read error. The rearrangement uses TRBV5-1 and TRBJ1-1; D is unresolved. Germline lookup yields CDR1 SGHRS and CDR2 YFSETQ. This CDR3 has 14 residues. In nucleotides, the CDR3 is TGCGCCGGCAGCTTGGCAGCAGAGAACACTGGAGCTTTCTTT. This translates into CAGSLAAENTGAFF.